These 22 T cell receptor beta chains share one sample of origin, sequenced in a study of patients and donors after allogeneic stem cell transplantation. TCRdb reprocessed the RT-PCR reads with MiXCR, giving one entry per CDR3 protein. The repertoire holds roughly 180,000 distinct CDR3 sequences, 41% seen once, with about 33% in the top ten. The sequencing sample was made of blood, either unsorted or a sorted T cell fraction (not recorded which). The receptors shown here come from a human donor who was either an allogeneic HSCT recipient or a stem cell or donor lymphocyte infusion donor (not recorded which). It is not recorded whose cells these are; they may come from a transplant donor.

The chain employs TRBV7-9 and TRBJ1-2; possibly TRBD1 for D (6 bases). V shed 0 bases and J shed 1 base, with 9 bases lying between them. Germline V lookup: CDR1 SEHNR, CDR2 FQNEAQ (reference sequence). This CDR3 spans 15 amino acids. The CDR3 sequence: CASSLARDINYGYTF. The CDR3 region has the DNA TGTGCCAGCAGCTTAGCGAGGGACATTAACTATGGCTACACCTTC.

The rearrangement uses TRBV29-1 and TRBJ2-2, with D uncertain. Germline V gene lookup returns CDR1 SQVTM and CDR2 ANQGSEA. The CDR3 covers 11 residues. Between the trimmed V and J ends, which lost 4 bases and 4 bases, there was a span of 4 bases. The CDR3 DNA follows: TGCAGCGTTGCGAGCACCGGGGAGCTGTTTTTT. Encoded protein: CSVASTGELFF.

This clonotype was detected a few times. This chain joins TRBV12-3 or TRBV12-4 and TRBJ1-1; the D gene is possibly TRBD1 (5 bases). This CDR3 has 15 amino acids. V lost 6 bases, J lost 6 bases, and 20 bases lay in between. CDR3 protein: CASRVYWGGEPEAFF. The CDR3 bases are TGTGCCAGCAGGGTATACTGGGGGGGGGAACCTGAAGCTTTCTTT.

The gene calls are TRBV6-1 and TRBJ2-7, with 9 bases identical to TRBD2. This CDR3 spans 14 amino acids. J lost 3 bases, V lost 2 bases, and 2 bases had no gene match. Per the germline V gene, CDR1 is MNHNS and CDR2 is SASEGT. The CDR3 nucleotides read TGTGCCAGCAGTGAACTAGCGGGGTACTACGAGCAGTACTTC. Its translation: CASSELAGYYEQYF.

This chain uses TRBV27 with TRBJ1-2; TRBD1 is a possible D gene (6 bases). CDR3 length: 16 amino acids. Trimming took 2 bases from V and 4 from J, leaving 17 bases between them. CDR1 MNHEY and CDR2 SMNVEV come from the germline V gene (reference sequence). CDR3 in DNA: TGTGCCAGCAGTTTAACGGACGGGGGCCGCTTCTATGGCTACACCTTC. Translated: CASSLTDGGRFYGYTF.

The gene calls are TRBV19 and TRBJ1-1; no clear D gene. Germline V CDR1 and CDR2: LNHDA, SQIVND (reference sequence). V shed 0 bases and J shed 1 base, with 6 bases lying between them. This CDR3 spans 14 amino acids. CDR3 in DNA: TGTGCCAGTAGTATAGAATCGGGGAACACTGAAGCTTTCTTT. It yields the protein CASSIESGNTEAFF.

This clonotype appeared a few times. V usage is TRBV10-3 and J usage is TRBJ1-5; no reliable D call. This CDR3 region has 15 residues. Trimming removed 3 bases at V and 6 bases at J, with 15 bases between. CDR1 is ENHRY, CDR2 SYGVKD, per germline. The CDR3: CAISEERKGSQPQHF. CDR3 DNA: TGTGCCATCAGTGAAGAGCGGAAAGGTAGTCAGCCCCAGCATTTT.

This chain connects TRBV7-9 to TRBJ1-1; possible D gene TRBD1, 6 bases. Germline V gives CDR1 SEHNR, CDR2 FQNEAQ (reference sequence). The CDR3 is 17 residues long. Trimming pared 5 bases from V and 3 bases from J, leaving 22 bases between. CDR3 DNA sequence: TGTGCCAGCAGCCCGCCCGCCAACAGGGTCTTCGACACTGAAGCTTTCTTT. Its translation is CASSPPANRVFDTEAFF.

The chain combines TRBV4-2 with TRBJ1-2; TRBD1 aligns across 7 bases. CDR1 and CDR2 (germline): LGHNA, YNFKEQ. The CDR3 covers 14 residues. The V gene end was trimmed by 4 bases and the J gene end by 2 bases; junction bases not matched to a gene: 4. CDR3 sequence: CASSPGQQNYGYTF. The CDR3, as DNA: TGTGCCAGCAGCCCGGGACAGCAAAACTATGGCTACACCTTC.

V gene TRBV27 combines with J gene TRBJ1-5; D remains ambiguous. Germline CDR1 and CDR2: MNHEY and SMNVEV (reference sequence). CDR3 size: 14 residues. Trimming took off 7 bases at V and 5 bases at J, with 15 bases between the two ends. CDR3 in DNA: TGTGCCAGCAAGTTTCCTTCTTCGTATCAGCCCCAGCATTTT. This codes for CASKFPSSYQPQHF.

The chain employs TRBV5-1 and TRBJ2-5, with TRBD2 matching 9 bases. This CDR3 comprises 16 residues. After removal of 0 bases from V and 4 bases from J, the junction contained 7 bases not matched to a gene. Germline V gene lookup returns CDR1 SGHRS and CDR2 YFSETQ. The CDR3 loop is CASSLAGLAGIETQYF. As DNA, the CDR3 is TGCGCCAGCAGCTTGGCAGGGCTAGCGGGAATAGAGACCCAGTACTTC.

The chain couples TRBV28 to TRBJ2-5; D is unclear. This CDR3 spans 14 amino acids. Germline V gene sequence: CDR1 MDHEN, CDR2 SYDVKM. Trimming shortened V by 1 base and J by 4 bases, and 10 bases separated the two germline ends. CDR3 nucleotide sequence: TGTGCCAGCAGTTTATTAGCACGGAGAGAGACCCAGTACTTC. Translating it yields CASSLLARRETQYF.

This chain connects TRBV5-6 to TRBJ2-5; D may be TRBD2 (5 bases). Germline V gives CDR1 SGHDT, CDR2 YYEEEE. Trimming stripped 0 bases from V and 5 bases from J, with 8 bases between. CDR3 length equals 13 residues. CDR3 sequence reads: CASSLGEFETQYF. DNA of the CDR3: TGTGCCAGCAGCTTGGGGGAGTTCGAGACCCAGTACTTC. Drawing the rest from reference TRBV5-6 and TRBJ2-5, the complete variable domain is DAGVTQSPTHLIKTRGQQVTLRCSPKSGHDTVSWYQQALGQGPQFIFQYYEEEERQRGNFPDRFSGHQFPNYSSELNVNALLLGDSALYLCASSLGEFETQYFGPGTRLLVL.

The CDR3 loop is CASSLFLTSGSGDEQFF. CDR3 bases: TGTGCCAGCAGTTTATTTCTTACTAGCGGGAGCGGAGATGAGCAGTTCTTC. The V and J genes are TRBV12-3 or TRBV12-4 and TRBJ2-1; 11 bases align to TRBD2. The CDR3 length is 17 residues. Losses at the gene ends were 2 bases for V and 8 bases for J; bases not matched to a gene: 11.

The chain recombines TRBV12-3 or TRBV12-4 with TRBJ1-1; 8 nucleotides align to TRBD1. The CDR3 covers 13 residues. V dropped 7 bases and J dropped 7; count of bases not matched to a gene: 8. CDR3 residues: CASTLGTGIEAFF. CDR3 in DNA: TGTGCCAGCACCCTTGGGACAGGCATTGAAGCTTTCTTT.

The CDR3 sequence: CASSSDRVGAEAFF. The DNA of the CDR3 is TGTGCCAGCAGCTCCGACAGGGTTGGGGCTGAAGCTTTCTTT. The chain combines TRBV7-2 with TRBJ1-1, with TRBD1 matching over 7 bases. With 4 bases clipped from V and 6 bases from J, the junction kept 8 bases outside the gene matches. The CDR3 is 14 amino acids. Germline loops: CDR1 SGHTA, CDR2 FQGNSA.

The chain employs TRBV19 and TRBJ2-3, with D unclear. This CDR3 is 13 amino acids long. Germline lookup yields CDR1 LNHDA and CDR2 SQIVND (reference sequence). Trimming left V 1 base short and J 3 bases short, with 5 bases between. The CDR3 loop is CASSIVATDTQYF. DNA of the CDR3: TGTGCCAGTAGTATAGTGGCGACAGATACGCAGTATTTT.

The chain combines TRBV7-8 with TRBJ1-2; D is possibly TRBD1 (5 bases). The germline V and J ends were trimmed by 2 bases and 2 bases, with 15 bases remaining between them. The CDR3 contains 16 residues. Germline V lookup: CDR1 SGHVS, CDR2 FQNEAQ. The CDR3 region is CASSLLNGGGNYGYTF. CDR3 nucleotide sequence: TGTGCCAGCAGCTTATTAAACGGGGGTGGGAACTATGGCTACACCTTC.

V and J are TRBV25-1 and TRBJ1-2, with 7 bases matching TRBD1. The germline gives CDR1 MGHDK, CDR2 SYGVNS. This CDR3 has 14 residues. V lost 0 bases and J lost 4; bases outside the gene matches: 2. The CDR3 DNA follows: TGTGCCAGCAGTGAATACAGACAGGGCTATGGCTACACCTTC. It codes for CASSEYRQGYGYTF.

V is TRBV5-4 and J is TRBJ1-1; no reliable D call. Deletions cut 4 bases from V and 7 bases from J, with 11 bases between. From germline, CDR1 is SGHNT and CDR2 YYREEE (reference sequence). There are 12 residues in the CDR3. The CDR3, as DNA: TGTGCCAGCAGCACGCCGGAGATTGAAGCTTTCTTT. It translates to CASSTPEIEAFF.

CDR3 DNA sequence: TGTGCCAGCAGCGCCGTCAGCAATCAGCCCCAGCATTTT. This translates into CASSAVSNQPQHF. J is TRBJ1-5 and V is TRBV7-6; the D is unclear. This CDR3 has 13 amino acids. Germline CDR1 is SGHVS and CDR2 is FNYEAQ. Trimming removed 5 bases at V and 1 base at J, with 6 bases between. The variable domain in full, completed from reference TRBV7-6 and TRBJ1-5, reads GAGVSQSPRYKVTKRGQDVALRCDPISGHVSLYWYRQALGQGPEFLTYFNYEAQQDKSGLPNDRFSAERPEGSISTLTIQRTEQRDSAMYRCASSAVSNQPQHFGDGTRLSIL.

This chain connects TRBV7-2 to TRBJ1-5; D possibly corresponds to TRBD1 (5 bases). V dropped 5 bases and J dropped 6 bases, with 14 bases sitting between them. The CDR3 is 14 residues long. Germline-derived CDR1 and CDR2 are SGHTA and FQGNSA. CDR3: CASSQDSSSQPQHF. The CDR3 nucleotides are TGTGCCAGCAGCCAAGACAGTTCTAGTCAGCCCCAGCATTTT.